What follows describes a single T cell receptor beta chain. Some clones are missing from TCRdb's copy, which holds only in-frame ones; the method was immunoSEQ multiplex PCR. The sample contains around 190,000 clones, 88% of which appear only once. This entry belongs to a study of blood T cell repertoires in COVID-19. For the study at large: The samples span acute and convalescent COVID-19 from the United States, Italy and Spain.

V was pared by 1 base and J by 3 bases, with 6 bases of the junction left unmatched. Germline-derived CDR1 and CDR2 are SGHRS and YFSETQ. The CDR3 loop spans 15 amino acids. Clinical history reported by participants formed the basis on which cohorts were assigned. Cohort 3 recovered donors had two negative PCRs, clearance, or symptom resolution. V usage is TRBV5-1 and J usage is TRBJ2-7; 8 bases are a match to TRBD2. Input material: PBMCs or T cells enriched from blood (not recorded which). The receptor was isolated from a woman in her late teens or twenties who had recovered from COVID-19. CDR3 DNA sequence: TGCGCCAGCAGCTTGACGGGAGGGCCGGGCTACGAGCAGTACTTC. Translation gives CASSLTGGPGYEQYF.